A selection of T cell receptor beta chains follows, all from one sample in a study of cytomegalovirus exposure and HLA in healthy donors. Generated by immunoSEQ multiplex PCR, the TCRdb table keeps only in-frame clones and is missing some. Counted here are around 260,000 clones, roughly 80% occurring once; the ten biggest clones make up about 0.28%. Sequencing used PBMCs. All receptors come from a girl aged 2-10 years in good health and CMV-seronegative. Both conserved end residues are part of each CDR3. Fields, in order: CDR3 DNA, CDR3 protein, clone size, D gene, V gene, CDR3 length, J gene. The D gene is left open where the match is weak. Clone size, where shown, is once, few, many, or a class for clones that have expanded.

TGCGCCAGCAGCTTGGACAGGATCTACGAGCAGTACTTC | CASSLDRIYEQYF | . | . | TRBV5-1 | 13 | TRBJ2-7
TGTGCCTCCTTACACTACCGGGACAGGGGGCGATATACGCAGTATTTT | CASLHYRDRGRYTQYF | . | TRBD1 | TRBV30 | 16 | TRBJ2-3
TGTGCCAGCAGTGACCGGGGGGGAGTGAGGGAGCAGTACTTC | CASSDRGGVREQYF | . | TRBD2 | TRBV6-4 | 14 | TRBJ2-7
TGCGCCAGCAGAACAGGGACCGGTAGCAATCAGCCCCAGCATTTT | CASRTGTGSNQPQHF | . | . | TRBV5-1 | 15 | TRBJ1-5
TGTGCCAGCAGCGCAGAAGAAGATACGCAGTATTTT | CASSAEEDTQYF | . | . | TRBV5-6 | 12 | TRBJ2-3
TGTGCCAGCAGCTTGGCTCGGGTGTCCTACGAGCAGTACTTC | CASSLARVSYEQYF | . | . | TRBV5-6 | 14 | TRBJ2-7
TGTGCCAGCAGCCCTAAAGAGCATGTCCTAGATAGCTACGAGCAGTACTTC | CASSPKEHVLDSYEQYF | . | . | TRBV5-6 | 17 | TRBJ2-7
TGTGCCAGCAGCTTAGTAAGCGACAGCACCTACGAGCAGTACTTC | CASSLVSDSTYEQYF | . | . | TRBV11-1 | 15 | TRBJ2-7
TGTGCCAGCAGTTTACACGGAGGGCAGGAGACCCAGTACTTC | CASSLHGGQETQYF | once | . | TRBV28 | 14 | TRBJ2-5
TGCAGCGTTGATCTCGTGGGCGGGAGGTTCAATGAGCAGTTCTTC | CSVDLVGGRFNEQFF | . | TRBD2 | TRBV29-1 | 15 | TRBJ2-1
TGTGCCAGCAGCGTCGGCCCGGGACATAGAGATCAGCCCCAGCATTTT | CASSVGPGHRDQPQHF | . | . | TRBV9 | 16 | TRBJ1-5
TGTGCCTTAGAACAGGGGGCGAGTAGCAATCAGCCCCAGCATTTT | CALEQGASSNQPQHF | . | TRBD1 | TRBV30 | 15 | TRBJ1-5
TGTGCCAGCCAACTCGGACTCAATCAGCCCCAGCATTTT | CASQLGLNQPQHF | . | . | TRBV28 | 13 | TRBJ1-5
TGTGCCAGCAGTCCAACGACTAACACCGGGGAGCTGTTTTTT | CASSPTTNTGELFF | . | . | TRBV27 | 14 | TRBJ2-2
TGCGCCAGCAGCCTGGGGACAGGGTTGGTCACTGAAGCTTTCTTT | CASSLGTGLVTEAFF | once | TRBD1 | TRBV4-1 | 15 | TRBJ1-1
TGTGCCAGCAGTTACCTAGGACAGGGGAGACTGTTTTTT | CASSYLGQGRLFF | . | TRBD1 | TRBV6-6 | 13 | TRBJ1-4
TGTGCCAGCAGTTACCGCGGACAGGGAAACTCCTACGAGCAGTACTTC | CASSYRGQGNSYEQYF | . | TRBD1 | TRBV6-5 | 16 | TRBJ2-7
TGTGCCAGCAGTCAGGGGCAGCCGCCCACTGAAGCTTTCTTT | CASSQGQPPTEAFF | . | . | TRBV28 | 14 | TRBJ1-1
TGTGCCAGCAGCTTGGCCCCAGAATACGAGCAGTACTTC | CASSLAPEYEQYF | . | . | TRBV5-6 | 13 | TRBJ2-7
TGTGCCAGCACGGAGGAGACCCAGTACTTC | CASTEETQYF | few | . | TRBV6-1 | 10 | TRBJ2-5
TGTGCCAGCAGCCTTAAAGGGGAAGGGGGCTCTGGAAACACCATATATTTT | CASSLKGEGGSGNTIYF | . | . | TRBV4-2 | 17 | TRBJ1-3
TGTGCCAGCAGCCCAGCGGGGAGTTTGACAGATACGCAGTATTTT | CASSPAGSLTDTQYF | once | TRBD2 | TRBV25-1 | 15 | TRBJ2-3
TGTGCCTGGAGAGGACAGGGGGTCCAGCCCCAGCATTTT | CAWRGQGVQPQHF | . | TRBD1 | TRBV30 | 13 | TRBJ1-5
TGTGCCAGCAGTTACTCGGGACAGGGATATTCACCCCTCCACTTT | CASSYSGQGYSPLHF | . | TRBD1 | TRBV6-6 | 15 | TRBJ1-6
TGTGCCAGCAGTTTGGTGGGGGGTCGGTCCAAAAACATTCAGTACTTC | CASSLVGGRSKNIQYF | . | . | TRBV28 | 16 | TRBJ2-4
TGTGCCAGCAGCGCGGGACAGAACACTGAAGCTTTCTTT | CASSAGQNTEAFF | . | . | TRBV9 | 13 | TRBJ1-1
TGTGCCAGCAGCTTCCCCGACAGGGATTACGGCTACACCTTC | CASSFPDRDYGYTF | . | TRBD1 | TRBV5-8 | 14 | TRBJ1-2
TGTGCCAGCAGTGGGGGAGGCGATGGCTACACCTTC | CASSGGGDGYTF | . | . | TRBV2 | 12 | TRBJ1-2
TGTGCCAGCAGGCAGCGGGCTACGCAGTATTTT | CASRQRATQYF | . | . | TRBV7-2 | 11 | TRBJ2-3
TGTGCCAGTAGCAACCGGGTCTGGACACATAATTCACCCCTCCACTTT | CASSNRVWTHNSPLHF | . | . | TRBV19 | 16 | TRBJ1-6
TGTGCCCACGGGTCCAGCGCCGGGGCCAACGTCCTGACTTTC | CAHGSSAGANVLTF | . | . | TRBV6-6 | 14 | TRBJ2-6
TGTGCCAGCAGTTTAATCGGCCTGGGCCGAGGCTACACCTTC | CASSLIGLGRGYTF | . | . | TRBV28 | 14 | TRBJ1-2
TGTGCCAGCCGAACTTCGGCGACAGAGACAGGGCGCCATCAGCCCCAGCATTTT | CASRTSATETGRHQPQHF | . | TRBD1 | TRBV2 | 18 | TRBJ1-5
TGTGCCACCAGCCGGGACAGGGATAATTCACCCCTCCACTTT | CATSRDRDNSPLHF | . | TRBD1 | TRBV2 | 14 | TRBJ1-6
TGCGCCAGCGCGGGGGGGCCGTACACCGGGGAGCTGTTTTTT | CASAGGPYTGELFF | . | TRBD2 | TRBV5-1 | 14 | TRBJ2-2
TGTGCCAGCAGCTTGACGGGAAGGACAGGCCGAACCTACGAGCAGTACTTC | CASSLTGRTGRTYEQYF | . | TRBD1 | TRBV7-6 | 17 | TRBJ2-7
TGTGCCAGCAGCCAAGAGGAAGGACTAGCGGAGACCCAGTACTTC | CASSQEEGLAETQYF | . | TRBD2 | TRBV14 | 15 | TRBJ2-5
TGTGCCAGCAGCCCTTTAACTGAAGCTTTCTTT | CASSPLTEAFF | once | . | TRBV7-8 | 11 | TRBJ1-1
TGTGCCAGCAGCTTAGCGCTGGGAGGATCCTACAATGAGCAGTTCTTC | CASSLALGGSYNEQFF | . | . | TRBV7-6 | 16 | TRBJ2-1
TGCGCCAGCAGCTCTCTCACATTGAACCATGGCTACACCTTC | CASSSLTLNHGYTF | . | . | TRBV5-1 | 14 | TRBJ1-2
TGTGCCAGCAGCTTAGTACGGGGGACTTCCTACGAGCAGTACTTC | CASSLVRGTSYEQYF | . | . | TRBV13 | 15 | TRBJ2-7
TGTGCCAGCAGCGTCGGGACAGGGGGCTCTGAAGCTTTCTTT | CASSVGTGGSEAFF | . | TRBD1 | TRBV9 | 14 | TRBJ1-1
TGTGCCAGTAGTATGGACAGGGGGCAGAGCACAGATACGCAGTATTTT | CASSMDRGQSTDTQYF | . | TRBD1 | TRBV19 | 16 | TRBJ2-3
TGTGCCAGCAGTGAAGCAGGGACTTCCCAGAAGCAGTACTTC | CASSEAGTSQKQYF | . | . | TRBV6-1 | 14 | TRBJ2-7
TGTGCCAGCAGCTTACCTAGCGGGGGGCCCACAGATACGCAGTATTTT | CASSLPSGGPTDTQYF | . | TRBD2 | TRBV13 | 16 | TRBJ2-3
TGTGCCAGCAGCTCCACAGGGATCCCCAAAAACATTCAGTACTTC | CASSSTGIPKNIQYF | . | . | TRBV7-9 | 15 | TRBJ2-4
TGTGCCAGCACCACCCCCAGCGGGGGGTTATACAATGAGCAGTTCTTC | CASTTPSGGLYNEQFF | . | TRBD2 | TRBV28 | 16 | TRBJ2-1
TGTGCCAGCACGAGCGGGAGTTGGAACGAGCAGTACTTC | CASTSGSWNEQYF | . | TRBD2 | TRBV6-1 | 13 | TRBJ2-7
TGTGCCAGCAGACTAGCAGACGAAGAATTCTCCTACGAGCAGTACTTC | CASRLADEEFSYEQYF | once | . | TRBV11-2 | 16 | TRBJ2-7
TGTGCCAGTGGGCCTCGGAGCTACACCTTC | CASGPRSYTF | . | . | TRBV28 | 10 | TRBJ1-2
TGTGCCAGCAGTCCCCGAGGACAGTCGTACTATGGCTACACCTTC | CASSPRGQSYYGYTF | few | . | TRBV9 | 15 | TRBJ1-2
TGTGCCAGCAGCGGATACAGGGACATCGGGTATGGCTACACCTTC | CASSGYRDIGYGYTF | . | . | TRBV9 | 15 | TRBJ1-2
TGCGCCAGCAGCCAAGAAGGCAGGCTGGGCTATGGCTACACCTTC | CASSQEGRLGYGYTF | . | . | TRBV4-1 | 15 | TRBJ1-2
TGTGCCACCAGCAGAGGCCAACAGGGGAATCAGCCCCAGCATTTT | CATSRGQQGNQPQHF | . | TRBD1 | TRBV15 | 15 | TRBJ1-5
TGTGCCAGCAGAGACTACGCCTTAAATGAGCAGTTCTTC | CASRDYALNEQFF | . | . | TRBV28 | 13 | TRBJ2-1
TGCGCCAGCGGTCTCGGGATAGTAGATACGCAGTATTTT | CASGLGIVDTQYF | . | . | TRBV5-1 | 13 | TRBJ2-3
TGCGCCAGCAGCTTGCGAGAACGACTAGCGGTCGAGCAGTACTTC | CASSLRERLAVEQYF | . | TRBD2 | TRBV5-1 | 15 | TRBJ2-7
TGTGCCAGCAGTGAACCAGCAGGAGGGAATGAAAAACTGTTTTTT | CASSEPAGGNEKLFF | . | . | TRBV2 | 15 | TRBJ1-4
TGTGCCATCAGTGAGGGTCGCAGTAATGAAAAACTGTTTTTT | CAISEGRSNEKLFF | few | . | TRBV10-3 | 14 | TRBJ1-4
TGTGCCAGCAGACTCTCGTACCAAGAGACCCAGTACTTC | CASRLSYQETQYF | . | . | TRBV27 | 13 | TRBJ2-5